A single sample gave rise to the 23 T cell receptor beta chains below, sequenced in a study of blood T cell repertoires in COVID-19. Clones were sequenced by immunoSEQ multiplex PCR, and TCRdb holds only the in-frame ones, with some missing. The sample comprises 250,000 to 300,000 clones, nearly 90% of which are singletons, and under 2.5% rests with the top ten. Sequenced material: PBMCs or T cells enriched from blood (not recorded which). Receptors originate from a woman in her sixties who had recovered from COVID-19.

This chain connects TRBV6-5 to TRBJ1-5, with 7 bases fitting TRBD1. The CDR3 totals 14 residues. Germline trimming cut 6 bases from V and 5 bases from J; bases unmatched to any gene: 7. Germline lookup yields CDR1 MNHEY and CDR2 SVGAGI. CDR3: CASSLGQEYQPQHF. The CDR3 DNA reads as TGTGCCAGCAGCCTTGGACAGGAATATCAGCCCCAGCATTTT.

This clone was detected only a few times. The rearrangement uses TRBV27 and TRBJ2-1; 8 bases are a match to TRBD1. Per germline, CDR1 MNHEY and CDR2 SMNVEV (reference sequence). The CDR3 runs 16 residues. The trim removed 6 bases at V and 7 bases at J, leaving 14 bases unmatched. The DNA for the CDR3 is TGTGCCAGCAGGGTAATACAGGGGGTTGTCAGGAATGAGCAGTTCTTC. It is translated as CASRVIQGVVRNEQFF.

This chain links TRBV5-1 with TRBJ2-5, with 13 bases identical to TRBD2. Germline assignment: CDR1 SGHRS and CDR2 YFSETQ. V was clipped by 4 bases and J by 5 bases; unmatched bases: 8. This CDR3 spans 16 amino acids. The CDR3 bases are TGCGCCAGCAGCCCCACTAGCGGGGGGGCCTGGGAGACCCAGTACTTC. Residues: CASSPTSGGAWETQYF.

The chain's CDR3 is CASSGASGQPNTGELFF. CDR3 sequence (DNA): TGTGCCAGTAGTGGGGCTAGCGGGCAGCCGAACACCGGGGAGCTGTTTTTT. The gene calls are TRBV19 and TRBJ2-2, with 8 bases lining up with TRBD2. There are 17 residues in the CDR3. Germline trimming cut 5 bases from V and 0 bases from J; bases unmatched to any gene: 8. Per the germline V gene, CDR1 is LNHDA and CDR2 is SQIVND (reference sequence).

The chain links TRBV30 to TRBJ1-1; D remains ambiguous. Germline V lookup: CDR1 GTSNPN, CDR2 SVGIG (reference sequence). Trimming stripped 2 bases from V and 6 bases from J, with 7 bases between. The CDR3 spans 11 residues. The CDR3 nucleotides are TGTGCCTGGAGTAGTCGGTCTGAAGCTTTCTTT. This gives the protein CAWSSRSEAFF.

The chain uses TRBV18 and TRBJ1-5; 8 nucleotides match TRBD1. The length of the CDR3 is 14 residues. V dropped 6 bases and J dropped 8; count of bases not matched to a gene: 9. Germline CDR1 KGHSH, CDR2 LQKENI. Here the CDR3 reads CASSPGQEVEPQHF. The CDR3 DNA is TGTGCCAGCTCCCCGGGACAGGAGGTAGAGCCCCAGCATTTT. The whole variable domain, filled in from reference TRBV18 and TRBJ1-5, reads NAGVMQNPRHLVRRRGQEARLRCSPMKGHSHVYWYRQLPEEGLKFMVYLQKENIIDESGMPKERFSAEFPKEGPSILRIQQVVRGDSAAYFCASSPGQEVEPQHFGDGTRLSIL.

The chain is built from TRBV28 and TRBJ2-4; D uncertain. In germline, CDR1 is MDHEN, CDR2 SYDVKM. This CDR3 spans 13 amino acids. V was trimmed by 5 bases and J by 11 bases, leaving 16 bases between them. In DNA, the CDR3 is TGTGCCAGCAGTAATTCCTCCCCTAGAGTTCAGTACTTC. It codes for CASSNSSPRVQYF.

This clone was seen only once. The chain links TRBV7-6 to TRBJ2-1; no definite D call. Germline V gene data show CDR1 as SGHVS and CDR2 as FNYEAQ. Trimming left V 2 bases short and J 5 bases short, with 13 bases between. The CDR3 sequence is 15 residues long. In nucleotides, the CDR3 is TGTGCCAGCAGCTTAATGGCAGAGGTACACAATGAGCAGTTCTTC. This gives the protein CASSLMAEVHNEQFF.

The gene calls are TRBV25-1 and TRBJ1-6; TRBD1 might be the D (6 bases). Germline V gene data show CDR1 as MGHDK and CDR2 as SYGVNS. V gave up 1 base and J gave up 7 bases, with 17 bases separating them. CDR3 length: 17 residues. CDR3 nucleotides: TGTGCCAGCAGTGAATTTGGCATTGGGGACAAAAATTCACCCCTCCACTTT. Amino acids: CASSEFGIGDKNSPLHF.

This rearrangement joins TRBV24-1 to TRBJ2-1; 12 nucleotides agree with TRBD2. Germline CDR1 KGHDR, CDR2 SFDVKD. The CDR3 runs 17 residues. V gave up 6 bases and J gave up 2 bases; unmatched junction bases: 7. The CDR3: CATSTTLAGGPYNEQFF. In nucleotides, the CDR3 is TGTGCCACCAGTACAACCCTAGCGGGAGGGCCCTACAATGAGCAGTTCTTC.

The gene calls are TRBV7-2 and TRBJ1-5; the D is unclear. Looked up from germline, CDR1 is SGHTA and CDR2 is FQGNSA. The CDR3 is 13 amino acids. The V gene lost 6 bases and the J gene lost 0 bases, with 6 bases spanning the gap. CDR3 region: CASRGVSNQPQHF. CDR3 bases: TGTGCCAGCAGGGGAGTTAGCAATCAGCCCCAGCATTTT.

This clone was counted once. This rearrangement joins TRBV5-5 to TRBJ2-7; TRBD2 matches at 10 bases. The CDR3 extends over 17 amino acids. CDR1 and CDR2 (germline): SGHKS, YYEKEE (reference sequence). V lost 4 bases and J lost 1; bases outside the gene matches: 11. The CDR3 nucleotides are TGTGCCAGCAGCCGTCGACTAGCGGGTGATTTATCCTACGAGCAGTACTTC. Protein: CASSRRLAGDLSYEQYF.

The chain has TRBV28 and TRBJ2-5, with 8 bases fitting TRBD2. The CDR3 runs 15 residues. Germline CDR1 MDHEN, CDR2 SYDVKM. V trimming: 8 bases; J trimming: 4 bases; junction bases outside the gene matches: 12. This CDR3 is CASSLPRGGAETQYF. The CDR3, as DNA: TGTGCCAGCTCCCTCCCTCGGGGGGGAGCAGAGACCCAGTACTTC.

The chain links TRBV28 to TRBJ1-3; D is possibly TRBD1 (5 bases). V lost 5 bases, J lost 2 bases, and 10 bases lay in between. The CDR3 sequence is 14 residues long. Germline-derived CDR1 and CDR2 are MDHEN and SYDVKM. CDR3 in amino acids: CASSPGAAGNTIYF. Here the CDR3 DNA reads TGTGCCAGCAGTCCTGGGGCTGCTGGAAACACCATATATTTT.

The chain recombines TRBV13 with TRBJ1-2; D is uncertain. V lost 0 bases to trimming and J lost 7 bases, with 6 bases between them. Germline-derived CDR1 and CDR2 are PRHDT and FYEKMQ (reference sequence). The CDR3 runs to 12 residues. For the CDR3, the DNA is TGTGCCAGCAGCTTAGGTGGCGGTGGCTACACCTTC. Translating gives CASSLGGGGYTF.

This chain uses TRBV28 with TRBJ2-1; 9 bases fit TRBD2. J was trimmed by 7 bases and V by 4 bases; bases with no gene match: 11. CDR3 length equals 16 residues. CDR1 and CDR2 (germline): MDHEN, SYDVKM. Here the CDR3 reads CASSSRVAGVRNEQFF. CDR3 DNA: TGTGCCAGCAGTTCCCGGGTAGCGGGGGTGAGGAATGAGCAGTTCTTC.

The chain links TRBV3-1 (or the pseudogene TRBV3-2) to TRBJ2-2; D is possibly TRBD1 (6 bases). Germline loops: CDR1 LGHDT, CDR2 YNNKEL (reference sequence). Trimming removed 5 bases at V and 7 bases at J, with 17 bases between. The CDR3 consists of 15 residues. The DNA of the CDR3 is TGTGCCAGCAGCGATACCAACAGGGTCTTCGGGGAGCTGTTTTTT. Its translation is CASSDTNRVFGELFF.

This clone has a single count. The CDR3 DNA reads as TGTGCCAGCAGCTTAATAGGGGAGAACACCGGGGAGCTGTTTTTT. As protein: CASSLIGENTGELFF. The chain carries TRBV7-6 and TRBJ2-2; the D gene is possibly TRBD1 (5 bases). Germline values: CDR1 SGHVS, CDR2 FNYEAQ. The CDR3 spans 15 residues. The V end was cut by 2 bases, the J end by 1 base, with 8 bases between.

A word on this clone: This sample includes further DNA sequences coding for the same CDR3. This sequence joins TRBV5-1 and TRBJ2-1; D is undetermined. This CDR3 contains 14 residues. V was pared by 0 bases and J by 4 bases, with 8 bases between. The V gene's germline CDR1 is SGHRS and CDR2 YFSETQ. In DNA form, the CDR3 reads TGCGCCAGCAGCTTGGAACTTGCATACAATGAGCAGTTCTTC. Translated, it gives CASSLELAYNEQFF. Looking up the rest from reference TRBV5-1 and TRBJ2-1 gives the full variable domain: KAGVTQTPRYLIKTRGQQVTLSCSPISGHRSVSWYQQTPGQGLQFLFEYFSETQRNKGNFPGRFSGRQFSNSRSEMNVSTLELGDSALYLCASSLELAYNEQFFGPGTRLTVL.

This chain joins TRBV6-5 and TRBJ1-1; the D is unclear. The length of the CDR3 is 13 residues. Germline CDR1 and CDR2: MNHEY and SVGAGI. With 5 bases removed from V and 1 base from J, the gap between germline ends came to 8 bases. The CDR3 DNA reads TGTGCCAGCAGTCCCTACTGGAACACTGAAGCTTTCTTT. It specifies CASSPYWNTEAFF.

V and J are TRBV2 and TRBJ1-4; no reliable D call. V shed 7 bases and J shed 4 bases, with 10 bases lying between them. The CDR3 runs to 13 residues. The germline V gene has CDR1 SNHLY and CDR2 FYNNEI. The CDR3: CASKPEVNEKLFF. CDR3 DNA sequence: TGTGCCAGCAAACCGGAGGTTAATGAAAAACTGTTTTTT.

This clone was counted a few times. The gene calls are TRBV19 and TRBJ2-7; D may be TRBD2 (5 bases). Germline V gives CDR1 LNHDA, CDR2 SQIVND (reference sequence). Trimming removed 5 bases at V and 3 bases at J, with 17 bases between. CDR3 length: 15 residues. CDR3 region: CASSPRAGGNYEQYF. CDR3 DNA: TGTGCCAGTAGTCCCCGTGCAGGAGGAAACTACGAGCAGTACTTC.

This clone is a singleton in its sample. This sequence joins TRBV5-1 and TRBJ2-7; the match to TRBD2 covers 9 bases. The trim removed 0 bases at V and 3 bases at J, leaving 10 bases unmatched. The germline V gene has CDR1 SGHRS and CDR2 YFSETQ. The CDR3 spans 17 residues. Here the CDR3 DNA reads TGCGCCAGCAGCTTGGTTAAAGCGGGGGGCCTAAACTACGAGCAGTACTTC. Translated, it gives CASSLVKAGGLNYEQYF.